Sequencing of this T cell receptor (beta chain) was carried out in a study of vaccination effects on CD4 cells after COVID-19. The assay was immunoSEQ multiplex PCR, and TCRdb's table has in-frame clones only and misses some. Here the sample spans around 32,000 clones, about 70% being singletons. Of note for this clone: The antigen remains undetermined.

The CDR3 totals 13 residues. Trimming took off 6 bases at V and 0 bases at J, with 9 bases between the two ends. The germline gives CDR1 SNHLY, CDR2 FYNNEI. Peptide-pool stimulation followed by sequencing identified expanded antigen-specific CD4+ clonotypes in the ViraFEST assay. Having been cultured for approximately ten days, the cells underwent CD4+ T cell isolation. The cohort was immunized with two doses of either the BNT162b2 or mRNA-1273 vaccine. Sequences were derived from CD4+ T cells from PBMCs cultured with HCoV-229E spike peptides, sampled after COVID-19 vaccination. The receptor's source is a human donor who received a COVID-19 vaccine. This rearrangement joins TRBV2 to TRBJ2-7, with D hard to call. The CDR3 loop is CASRGRSSYEQYF. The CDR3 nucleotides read TGTGCCAGCAGGGGCCGTAGCTCCTACGAGCAGTACTTC.